These 25 T cell receptor beta chains were all obtained from the same sample, sequenced in a study of CXCR3 chemokines and chemotherapy response in bladder cancer. Each CDR3 protein gets one entry after TCRdb re-called the PCR reads with MiXCR. The sample lists about 2,300 distinct CDR3 sequences, 6% to 7.5% occurring once. Sampling was performed from a patient whose treatment included neoadjuvant chemotherapy. These TCRs come from a human donor with bladder cancer that responded to neoadjuvant chemotherapy.

The chain is built from TRBV7-9 and TRBJ2-1; no reliable D call. V lost 5 bases and J lost 4, with 15 bases in between. CDR1 is SEHNR and CDR2 is FQNEAQ in the germline V gene (reference sequence). CDR3 size: 15 residues. The CDR3 nucleotides read TGTGCCAGCAGCCTACAAGCCAGCGCGTACAATGAGCAGTTCTTC. Protein: CASSLQASAYNEQFF. The variable domain in full, completed from reference TRBV7-9 and TRBJ2-1, reads DTGVSQNPRHKITKRGQNVTFRCDPISEHNRLYWYRQTLGQGPEFLTYFQNEAQLEKSRLLSDRFSAERPKGSFSTLEIQRTEQGDSAMYLCASSLQASAYNEQFFGPGTRLTVL.

The rearrangement uses TRBV20-1 and TRBJ1-3; maybe TRBD1 (6 bases). The V and J ends lost 2 bases and 2 bases respectively, with 7 bases between them. CDR1 and CDR2 from the germline V gene are DFQATT and SNEGSKA (reference sequence). There are 13 residues in the CDR3. CDR3 loop: CSARSGAGNTIYF. Written as DNA, the CDR3 is TGCAGTGCTAGATCAGGGGCTGGAAACACCATATATTTT.

The genes are TRBV30 and TRBJ2-3; TRBD2 aligns across 7 bases. From germline, CDR1 is GTSNPN and CDR2 SVGIG (reference sequence). The CDR3 length is 16 residues. V was pared by 0 bases and J by 2 bases, with 8 bases of the junction left unmatched. CDR3: CAWSVGRGKFTDTQYF. The CDR3 coding sequence is TGTGCCTGGAGTGTAGGGCGGGGGAAGTTCACAGATACGCAGTATTTT.

This clonotype has ten or more counts. The chain combines TRBV12-3 or TRBV12-4 with TRBJ1-1; D might be TRBD1 (6 bases). The CDR3 sequence is 15 residues long. V dropped 6 bases and J dropped 0 bases, with 14 bases sitting between them. The CDR3 DNA sequence: TGTGCCAGCAGAACCCGAGGGGGGTTGAACACTGAAGCTTTCTTT. Translation gives CASRTRGGLNTEAFF.

By share, this clonotype counts as medium-sized (0.01 to 0.1%). This rearrangement joins TRBV6-1 to TRBJ2-1; D perhaps matches TRBD2 (6 bases). Trimming took off 3 bases at V and 7 bases at J, with 19 bases between the two ends. The CDR3 length is 16 residues. Germline-derived CDR1 and CDR2 are MNHNS and SASEGT. The CDR3 nucleotides are TGTGCCAGCAGTGAGCACGGGAGAATCCCTGGAAATGAGCAGTTCTTC. It translates to CASSEHGRIPGNEQFF.

The table lists this clonotype with many counts. The rearrangement links TRBV24-1 to TRBJ2-1, with 7 bases lining up with TRBD1. Germline V CDR1 and CDR2: KGHDR, SFDVKD. The V and J ends lost 7 bases and 0 bases, in that order; junction bases with no gene match: 8. The CDR3 consists of 16 residues. Here the CDR3 DNA reads TGTGCCACCAGCCCGGCCTGGGACAGCTCCTACAATGAGCAGTTCTTC. It specifies CATSPAWDSSYNEQFF.

In its sample, this clonotype ranks as medium-sized. The chain employs TRBV6-1 and TRBJ1-5; D uncertain. CDR3 size: 15 residues. V lost 7 bases to trimming and J lost 0 bases, with 13 bases between them. CDR1 MNHNS and CDR2 SASEGT come from the germline V gene. The CDR3 reads CASMGDENSNQPQHF. In DNA form, the CDR3 reads TGTGCCAGCATGGGTGATGAAAATAGCAATCAGCCCCAGCATTTT.

By sample fraction, this clonotype is medium-sized (0.01 to 0.1%). The rearrangement uses TRBV27 and TRBJ2-7; possible D gene TRBD2, 6 bases. This CDR3 region has 14 residues. V shed 0 bases and J shed 6 bases, with 12 bases lying between them. CDR1 MNHEY and CDR2 SMNVEV come from the germline V gene (reference sequence). The CDR3 DNA is TGTGCCAGCAGTTTATCAGCAGGAGGGCTCGAGCAGTACTTC. Its protein is CASSLSAGGLEQYF.

This clonotype has a count of ten or more. This chain uses TRBV28 with TRBJ1-2; D not certain. Germline values: CDR1 MDHEN, CDR2 SYDVKM. This CDR3 has 13 residues. The ends were cut back, 3 bases at V and 2 bases at J, with 7 bases in the middle. The CDR3 loop reads CASSFSQNYGYTF. CDR3 nucleotide sequence: TGTGCCAGCAGTTTTAGCCAGAACTATGGCTACACCTTC.

This clonotype has at least ten counts. The rearrangement joins TRBV6-5 to TRBJ1-2, with D possibly matching TRBD1 (5 bases). Trimming took off 7 bases at V and 8 bases at J, with 14 bases between the two ends. The CDR3 has 12 residues. CDR1 and CDR2 (germline): MNHEY, SVGAGI. The CDR3 loop reads CASTGTVGGYTF. The CDR3 DNA reads TGTGCCAGCACCGGGACGGTGGGGGGCTACACCTTC.

This clonotype was seen at least ten times. This chain links TRBV5-6 with TRBJ1-5; the D is unclear. The V gene lost 0 bases and the J gene lost 2 bases, with 9 bases spanning the gap. CDR3 length: 15 residues. Germline V gene data show CDR1 as SGHDT and CDR2 as YYEEEE. DNA of the CDR3: TGTGCCAGCAGCTTGGCGGCACTCCGCAATCAGCCCCAGCATTTT. This sequence encodes CASSLAALRNQPQHF.

The V call is TRBV25-1, the J call TRBJ2-7; TRBD1 matches 9 bases. The ends lost 5 bases at V and 6 bases at J; junction bases unmatched: 11. CDR3 length equals 15 residues. Germline CDR1 reads MGHDK; CDR2 reads SYGVNS. DNA for the CDR3: TGTGCCAGCAGTATGGGACAGGGATGGAATCGCGAGCAGTACTTC. Encoded protein: CASSMGQGWNREQYF.

There are many counts of this clonotype. J is TRBJ1-5 and V is TRBV7-2; TRBD1 is a possible D gene (5 bases). Looked up from germline, CDR1 is SGHTA and CDR2 is FQGNSA. The CDR3 spans 14 residues. Trimming removed 5 bases from V and 1 base from J, with 9 bases in between. In nucleotides, the CDR3 is TGTGCCAGCAGCCTGACAGACAGCAATCAGCCCCAGCATTTT. Amino acid sequence: CASSLTDSNQPQHF.

This clonotype came up many times. The chain couples TRBV18 to TRBJ2-7; TRBD1 aligns across 8 bases. Losses at the gene ends were 4 bases for V and 2 bases for J; bases not matched to a gene: 19. CDR3 size: 19 residues. Germline-derived CDR1 and CDR2 are KGHSH and LQKENI. The CDR3 here is CASSLTFQGASTAAYEQYF. CDR3 in DNA: TGTGCCAGCTCACTAACCTTCCAGGGGGCGTCGACGGCGGCCTACGAGCAGTACTTC.

At least ten counts were recorded for this clonotype. This chain connects TRBV6-2 or TRBV6-3 to TRBJ2-5; D is perhaps TRBD1 or TRBD2 (5 bases each). Trimming removed 8 bases from V and 2 bases from J, with 9 bases in between. Germline CDR1 MNHEY, CDR2 SVGEGT. This CDR3 region has 12 residues. The CDR3 here is CASRDPQETQYF. The CDR3 DNA reads TGTGCCAGCCGGGACCCTCAAGAGACCCAGTACTTC.

Sample share makes this clonotype medium-sized (0.01 to 0.1%). V gene TRBV10-3 combines with J gene TRBJ2-1, with unresolved D. CDR1 and CDR2 (germline): ENHRY, SYGVKD. V dropped 3 bases and J dropped 10 bases, with 19 bases sitting between them. CDR3 length: 15 residues. The CDR3 here is CAISDSGRPIWEQFF. In DNA form, the CDR3 reads TGTGCCATCAGTGACTCCGGACGTCCGATTTGGGAGCAGTTCTTC.

This clonotype appeared many times. The genes are TRBV6-5 and TRBJ2-7; D uncertain. Per germline, CDR1 MNHEY and CDR2 SVGAGI. V dropped 0 bases and J dropped 2 bases, with 8 bases sitting between them. The length of the CDR3 is 14 residues. The CDR3 region is CASSYSISAYEQYF. CDR3 bases: TGTGCCAGCAGTTACTCGATCTCCGCCTACGAGCAGTACTTC.

This clonotype was detected many times. The gene calls are TRBV6-5 and TRBJ1-5, with no clear D. This CDR3 spans 14 amino acids. Germline V gives CDR1 MNHEY, CDR2 SVGAGI. V was shortened by 5 bases and J by 0 bases, with 8 bases between the two germline ends. CDR3 residues: CASSDRYSNQPQHF. CDR3 DNA sequence: TGTGCCAGCAGTGACCGGTATAGCAATCAGCCCCAGCATTTT.

This clonotype was seen ten or more times. This chain links TRBV12-3 or TRBV12-4 with TRBJ2-3, with 12 bases identical to TRBD2. The ends lost 6 bases at V and 5 bases at J; junction bases unmatched: 6. The CDR3 is 15 amino acids. CDR3 sequence: CASRLAGGPGDTQYF. The CDR3 bases are TGTGCCAGCAGGCTAGCGGGAGGGCCCGGAGATACGCAGTATTTT.

This clonotype is medium-sized. The chain has TRBV6-6 and TRBJ2-7; 7 bases match TRBD1. V shed 7 bases, J shed 0 bases, and the junction held 9 bases outside the gene matches. From germline, CDR1 is MNHNY and CDR2 SVGAGI (reference sequence). The length of the CDR3 is 15 residues. The CDR3 protein is CASTPLDRSSYEQYF. The CDR3 DNA sequence: TGTGCCAGCACCCCCTTGGACAGGAGCTCCTACGAGCAGTACTTC.

This clonotype ranks as medium-sized (0.01 to 0.1%). The rearrangement uses TRBV19 and TRBJ2-6, with D possibly called TRBD1 or TRBD2 (5 bases each). Trimming pared 6 bases from V and 2 bases from J, leaving 11 bases between. The CDR3 length is 15 residues. Germline V gene lookup returns CDR1 LNHDA and CDR2 SQIVND (reference sequence). CDR3: CASSLRGAGANVLTF. The DNA of the CDR3 is TGTGCCAGTAGCCTGAGGGGAGCTGGGGCCAACGTCCTGACTTTC.

This clonotype was detected ten times or more. This chain connects TRBV15 to TRBJ2-3; 8 bases line up with TRBD2. The germline V gene has CDR1 LNHNV and CDR2 YYDKDF (reference sequence). V shed 3 bases and J 3 bases; nucleotides not matched to a gene: 5. The CDR3 consists of 15 residues. CDR3 in DNA: TGTGCCACCAGCAGGCAAAGCGGGAGTACAGATACGCAGTATTTT. Amino acid sequence: CATSRQSGSTDTQYF.

This clonotype is deemed medium-sized. V is TRBV6-1 and J is TRBJ2-7; 9 bases are a match to TRBD1. Germline-derived CDR1 and CDR2 are MNHNS and SASEGT. The CDR3 length is 15 residues. V was clipped by 0 bases and J by 3 bases; unmatched bases: 3. Here the CDR3 DNA reads TGTGCCAGCAGTGAAGCGACAGGGGGGTACTACGAGCAGTACTTC. Translating gives CASSEATGGYYEQYF.

This chain uses TRBV6-5 with TRBJ2-6, with D uncertain. This CDR3 is 13 amino acids long. The V gene lost 7 bases and the J gene lost 0 bases, with 4 bases spanning the gap. Germline CDR1 reads MNHEY; CDR2 reads SVGAGI. CDR3 nucleotides: TGTGCCAGCAAAGACTCTGGGGCCAACGTCCTGACTTTC. Amino acids: CASKDSGANVLTF.

This clonotype was detected only a few times. The chain combines TRBV6-5 with TRBJ2-7; 9 positions match TRBD2. Per the germline V gene, CDR1 is MNHEY and CDR2 is SVGAGI. The CDR3 is made up of 16 amino acids. With V trimmed by 6 bases and J by 4 bases, 13 bases remained unmatched. CDR3 protein: CASRINLGLAVYEQYF. The CDR3 region has the DNA TGTGCCAGCAGAATTAATTTGGGACTAGCTGTGTACGAGCAGTACTTC.